The 23 T cell receptor beta chains presented below share a single source sample, sequenced in a study of T cell changes during pregnancy in multiple sclerosis. This table comes from immunoSEQ multiplex PCR, and its TCRdb copy is limited to in-frame clones, with some not included. The sample lists about 63,000 clones; 93% were seen once. Here the sequenced sample was CD8+ T cells from peripheral blood mononuclear cells, taken in the second trimester of pregnancy. Receptor source: a female donor with multiple sclerosis, enrolled in a pregnancy study.

The chain has TRBV5-1 and TRBJ1-2, with 8 bases fitting TRBD1. The CDR3 loop spans 16 amino acids. Per germline, CDR1 SGHRS and CDR2 YFSETQ. V lost 5 bases and J lost 4; bases outside the gene matches: 13. CDR3 in DNA: TGCGCCAGCAGTGTATCGATCAGGGGGCTTAGCTATGGCTACACCTTC. This sequence encodes CASSVSIRGLSYGYTF.

This chain uses TRBV2 with TRBJ1-1; tentatively, D is TRBD1 (6 bases). The CDR3 spans 14 residues. CDR1 is SNHLY, CDR2 FYNNEI, per germline. The V gene lost 5 bases and the J gene lost 1 base, with 11 bases spanning the gap. This CDR3 is CASSSWTENTEAFF. CDR3 DNA sequence: TGTGCCAGCAGTTCCTGGACAGAGAACACTGAAGCTTTCTTT.

The rearrangement links TRBV9 to TRBJ2-2, with 9 bases that match TRBD2. V was clipped by 0 bases and J by 3 bases; unmatched bases: 12. The CDR3 runs to 19 residues. Germline lookup yields CDR1 SGDLS and CDR2 YYNGEE. CDR3 region: CASSVVWLAGRADTGELFF. The CDR3 nucleotides read TGTGCCAGCAGCGTAGTTTGGCTAGCGGGAAGGGCGGACACCGGGGAGCTGTTTTTT.

For the CDR3, the DNA is TGTGCCAGCAGCTTAAGAACTAGCGGCACTTACGAGCAGTACTTC. Translated: CASSLRTSGTYEQYF. The V and J genes are TRBV7-2 and TRBJ2-7; 8 nucleotides agree with TRBD2. Germline CDR1 is SGHTA and CDR2 is FQGNSA. Trimming removed 2 bases from V and 4 bases from J; junction bases left unmatched: 7. The CDR3 sequence is 15 residues long.

The V gene is TRBV5-5, the J gene TRBJ1-1; D remains unclear. Trimming cost V 2 bases and J 6 bases, with 14 bases left between them. The CDR3 is 14 residues long. Germline V gene sequence: CDR1 SGHKS, CDR2 YYEKEE (reference sequence). Here the CDR3 DNA reads TGTGCCAGCAGCTTCCCGTCGGGGAGGTCTGAAGCTTTCTTT. This gives the protein CASSFPSGRSEAFF.

This chain links TRBV6-4 with TRBJ2-3, with 10 bases aligning to TRBD2. The CDR3 contains 15 residues. Looked up from germline, CDR1 is MRHNA and CDR2 is SNTAGT. The trim removed 0 bases at V and 5 bases at J, leaving 2 bases unmatched. In DNA, the CDR3 is TGTGCCAGCAGTGACTCGGCTAGCGGGAGAGATACGCAGTATTTT. Protein sequence: CASSDSASGRDTQYF.

This rearrangement joins TRBV28 to TRBJ2-7, with 11 positions matching TRBD1. CDR3 size: 16 residues. The germline gives CDR1 MDHEN, CDR2 SYDVKM. The J segment lost 5 bases and the V segment lost 3 bases, leaving 9 bases of the junction unmatched. CDR3 DNA: TGTGCCAGCAGTTTCCAAATCGGACAGGGGGCAGACGAGCAGTACTTC. This translates into CASSFQIGQGADEQYF.

This chain links TRBV20-1 with TRBJ2-7, with 7 bases identical to TRBD1. The J segment lost 4 bases and the V segment lost 6 bases, leaving 3 bases of the junction unmatched. The CDR3 contains 11 residues. CDR1 and CDR2 (germline): DFQATT, SNEGSKA (reference sequence). The CDR3 nucleotides read TGCAGTGCCGAGACAGGGTACGAGCAGTACTTC. Encoded protein: CSAETGYEQYF.

The chain employs TRBV13 and TRBJ1-4; 7 nucleotides line up with TRBD1. The CDR3 length is 16 residues. The germline gives CDR1 PRHDT, CDR2 FYEKMQ (reference sequence). Trimming cost V 4 bases and J 0 bases; bases outside gene matches: 5. The CDR3 DNA follows: TGTGCCAGCAGCTCAAGACAGGGCTCAACTAATGAAAAACTGTTTTTT. As protein: CASSSRQGSTNEKLFF.

The J gene is TRBJ2-5, the V gene TRBV27; 9 nucleotides align to TRBD2. There are 14 residues in the CDR3. CDR1 and CDR2 from the germline V gene are MNHEY and SMNVEV (reference sequence). The V and J ends lost 11 bases and 8 bases, in that order; junction bases with no gene match: 15. The DNA for the CDR3 is TGTGCCGCGAAAAAAGCGGGAGGTTTAGGTACCCAGTACTTC. It yields the protein CAAKKAGGLGTQYF.

The chain carries TRBV19 and TRBJ2-1; 10 bases line up with TRBD2. Trimming removed 6 bases from V and 4 bases from J; junction bases left unmatched: 6. The CDR3 covers 15 residues. Germline CDR1 is LNHDA and CDR2 is SQIVND (reference sequence). The CDR3 DNA sequence: TGTGCCAGTAGCCAAGGACTAGCGGATTACAATGAGCAGTTCTTC. Its translation: CASSQGLADYNEQFF.

The chain recombines TRBV5-1 with TRBJ2-7; possible D gene TRBD2, 6 bases. Looked up from germline, CDR1 is SGHRS and CDR2 is YFSETQ. This CDR3 is built from 13 residues. V shed 3 bases and J shed 4 bases, with 11 bases lying between them. CDR3 region: CASSSGDAYEQYF. CDR3 sequence (DNA): TGCGCCAGCAGCTCGGGGGACGCTTACGAGCAGTACTTC.

V gene TRBV28 combines with J gene TRBJ1-5; D may be TRBD1 (5 bases). CDR3 length: 15 residues. Between the trimmed V and J ends, which lost 3 bases and 3 bases, there was a span of 12 bases. The germline V gene encodes CDR1 MDHEN and CDR2 SYDVKM. This chain's CDR3 is CASSLRGSYNQPQHF. The CDR3 DNA sequence: TGTGCCAGCAGTTTGCGGGGCAGCTACAATCAGCCCCAGCATTTT.

This chain joins TRBV19 and TRBJ2-7; 8 nucleotides match TRBD1. Trimming cost V 5 bases and J 1 base; bases outside gene matches: 4. Germline CDR1 and CDR2: LNHDA and SQIVND (reference sequence). The CDR3 length is 14 residues. In nucleotides, the CDR3 is TGTGCCAGTAGTGACAGACAGGGGTCCTACGAGCAGTACTTC. Translation gives CASSDRQGSYEQYF.

This clone has just one count. The chain employs TRBV27 and TRBJ2-3; 7 nucleotides agree with TRBD2. The CDR3 is made up of 16 amino acids. Germline CDR1 reads MNHEY; CDR2 reads SMNVEV (reference sequence). The trim removed 5 bases at V and 2 bases at J, leaving 10 bases unmatched. DNA for the CDR3: TGTGCCAGCAGTCCCCCATTAGCGGGTAACACAGATACGCAGTATTTT. As protein: CASSPPLAGNTDTQYF.

The rearrangement joins TRBV7-9 to TRBJ2-5; D is perhaps TRBD2 (6 bases). The V end lost 5 bases, the J end lost 1 base, and 8 bases lay between the germline ends. The CDR3 covers 13 residues. CDR1 is SEHNR, CDR2 FQNEAQ, per germline (reference sequence). CDR3 sequence: CASSPGGQETQYF. The CDR3 nucleotides are TGTGCCAGCAGCCCCGGGGGCCAAGAGACCCAGTACTTC.

This rearrangement joins TRBV27 to TRBJ2-5, with 8 bases fitting TRBD1. Per the germline V gene, CDR1 is MNHEY and CDR2 is SMNVEV (reference sequence). V gave up 2 bases and J gave up 1 base; unmatched junction bases: 3. The CDR3 is 15 residues long. CDR3 DNA: TGTGCCAGCAGTTTACAGGGGGCCTCCCAAGAGACCCAGTACTTC. It yields the protein CASSLQGASQETQYF.

The rearrangement uses TRBV11-2 and TRBJ2-1; 10 bases align to TRBD2. V trimming: 5 bases; J trimming: 0 bases; junction bases outside the gene matches: 7. This CDR3 is built from 17 residues. Germline V gives CDR1 SGHAT, CDR2 FQNNGV. The CDR3 bases are TGTGCCAGCAGCACCACTAGCGGGACCTTCTCCTACAATGAGCAGTTCTTC. This codes for CASSTTSGTFSYNEQFF.

The chain carries TRBV6-6 and TRBJ2-1, with TRBD1 matching 11 bases. This CDR3 has 12 amino acids. Looked up from germline, CDR1 is MNHNY and CDR2 is SVGAGI (reference sequence). V shed 11 bases and J 7 bases; nucleotides not matched to a gene: 4. CDR3 protein: CAAGTGGNEQFF. CDR3 coding DNA: TGTGCCGCCGGGACAGGGGGTAATGAGCAGTTCTTC.

This chain links TRBV7-8 with TRBJ2-5, with TRBD2 matching over 16 bases. CDR3 length equals 17 residues. V dropped 4 bases and J dropped 2; count of bases not matched to a gene: 4. Germline CDR1 is SGHVS and CDR2 is FQNEAQ. The CDR3 DNA reads as TGTGCCAGCAGCTCGGGACTAGCGGGAGGGGATCAAGAGACCCAGTACTTC. It encodes CASSSGLAGGDQETQYF.

This chain joins TRBV4-1 and TRBJ1-5; TRBD1 might be the D (5 bases). V was clipped by 4 bases and J by 6 bases, with 10 bases between them. The CDR3 has 13 residues. The germline CDR1 and CDR2 sequences are MGHRA and YSYEKL. The CDR3 nucleotides are TGCGCCAGCAGCCGGGGGGGGGTTCAGCCCCAGCATTTT. Translation gives CASSRGGVQPQHF.

The gene calls are TRBV12-5 and TRBJ1-2; TRBD1 matches at 8 bases. The CDR3 spans 14 residues. Germline trimming cut 7 bases from V and 2 bases from J; bases unmatched to any gene: 6. The germline V gene encodes CDR1 LGHNT and CDR2 FRNRAP. CDR3 in DNA: TGTGCTAGTGCCGGCCGGGACAGGAACTATGGCTACACCTTC. Protein sequence: CASAGRDRNYGYTF.

This clone has just one count. V gene TRBV4-1 combines with J gene TRBJ2-3; possible D gene TRBD1, 5 bases. V gave up 2 bases and J gave up 4 bases, with 13 bases separating them. Germline V gene data show CDR1 as MGHRA and CDR2 as YSYEKL. This CDR3 spans 15 amino acids. The CDR3 protein is CASSQSSTGADTQYF. CDR3 coding DNA: TGCGCCAGCAGCCAATCCTCAACAGGCGCAGATACGCAGTATTTT.